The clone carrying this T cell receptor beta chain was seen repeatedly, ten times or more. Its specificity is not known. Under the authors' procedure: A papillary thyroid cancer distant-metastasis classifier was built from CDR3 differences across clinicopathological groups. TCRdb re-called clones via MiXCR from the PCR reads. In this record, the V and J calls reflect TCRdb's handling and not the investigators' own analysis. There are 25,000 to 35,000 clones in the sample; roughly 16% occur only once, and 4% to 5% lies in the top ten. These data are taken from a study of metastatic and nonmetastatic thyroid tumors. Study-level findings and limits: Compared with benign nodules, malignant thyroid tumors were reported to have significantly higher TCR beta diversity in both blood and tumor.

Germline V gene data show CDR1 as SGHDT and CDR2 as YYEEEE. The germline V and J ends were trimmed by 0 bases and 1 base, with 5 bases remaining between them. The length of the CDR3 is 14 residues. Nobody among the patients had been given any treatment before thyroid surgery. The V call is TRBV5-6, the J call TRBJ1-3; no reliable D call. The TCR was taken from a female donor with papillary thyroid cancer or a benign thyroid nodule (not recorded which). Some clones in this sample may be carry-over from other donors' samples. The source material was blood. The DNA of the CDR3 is TGTGCCAGCAGCTTGGGACGTTCTGGAAACACCATATATTTT. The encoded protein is CASSLGRSGNTIYF.